This entry features one T cell receptor beta chain sequence. Its antigen is undetermined. Other DNA sequences in the sample encode the same CDR3. This sample is drawn from a study of shared clonotypes between healthy human individuals. Trimming removed 1 base from V and 4 bases from J; junction bases left unmatched: 0. The germline V gene has CDR1 SGHVS and CDR2 FQNEAQ. The CDR3 consists of 13 residues. Healthy HIV-negative adults without recent acute infections or vaccinations served as donors. Each subset's genomic DNA was split evenly across several immunoSEQ plates. Method: immunoSEQ multiplex PCR; TCRdb's copy keeps in-frame clones and lacks some. The sample includes 450,000 to 600,000 clones, roughly 85% seen only once; the top ten take 12%. Findings and limits, study-wide: Blood was the only sampled material, and tissue repertoires likely differ.

The genes are TRBV7-8 and TRBJ1-1; TRBD1 matches at 7 bases. Sequencing input: PBMCs. The origin of this receptor is a middle-aged woman in good health. Some clones in this sample may be carry-over from other donors' samples. The CDR3 spells CASSLGQGTEAFF. CDR3 coding DNA: TGTGCCAGCAGCTTAGGACAGGGCACTGAAGCTTTCTTT.